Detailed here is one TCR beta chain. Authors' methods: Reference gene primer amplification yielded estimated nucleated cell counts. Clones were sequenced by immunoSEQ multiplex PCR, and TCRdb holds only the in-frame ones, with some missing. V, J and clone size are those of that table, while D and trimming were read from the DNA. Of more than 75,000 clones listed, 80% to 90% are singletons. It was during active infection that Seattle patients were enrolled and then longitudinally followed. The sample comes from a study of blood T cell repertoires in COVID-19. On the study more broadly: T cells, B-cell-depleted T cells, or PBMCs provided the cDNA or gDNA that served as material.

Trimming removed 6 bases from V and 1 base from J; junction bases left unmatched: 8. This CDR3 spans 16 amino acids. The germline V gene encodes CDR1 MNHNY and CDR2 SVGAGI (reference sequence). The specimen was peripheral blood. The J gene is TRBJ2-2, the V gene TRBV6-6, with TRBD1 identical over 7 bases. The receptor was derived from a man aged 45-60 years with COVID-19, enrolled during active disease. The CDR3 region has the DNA TGTGCCAGCAGCCGAGTGGACAGGAAGAACACCGGGGAGCTGTTTTTT. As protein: CASSRVDRKNTGELFF.